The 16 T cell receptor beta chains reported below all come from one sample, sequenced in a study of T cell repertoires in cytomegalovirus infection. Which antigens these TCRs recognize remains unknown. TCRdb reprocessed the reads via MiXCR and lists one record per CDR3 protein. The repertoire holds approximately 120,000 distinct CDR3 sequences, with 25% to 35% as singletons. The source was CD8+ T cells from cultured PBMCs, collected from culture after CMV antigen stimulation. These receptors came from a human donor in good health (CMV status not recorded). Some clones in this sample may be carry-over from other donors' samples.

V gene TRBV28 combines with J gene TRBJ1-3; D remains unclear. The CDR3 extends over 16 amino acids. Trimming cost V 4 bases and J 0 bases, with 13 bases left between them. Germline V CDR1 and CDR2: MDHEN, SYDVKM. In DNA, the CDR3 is TGTGCCAGCAGTTCCGCACGAGGTTCCTCTGGAAACACCATATATTTT. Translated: CASSSARGSSGNTIYF.

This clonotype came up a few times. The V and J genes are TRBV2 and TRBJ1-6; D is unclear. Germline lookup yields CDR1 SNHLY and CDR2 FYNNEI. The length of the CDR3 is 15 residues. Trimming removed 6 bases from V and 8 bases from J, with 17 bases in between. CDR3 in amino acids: CASRTQPETYSPLHF. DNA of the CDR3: TGTGCCAGCAGAACACAACCAGAGACTTATTCACCCCTCCACTTT.

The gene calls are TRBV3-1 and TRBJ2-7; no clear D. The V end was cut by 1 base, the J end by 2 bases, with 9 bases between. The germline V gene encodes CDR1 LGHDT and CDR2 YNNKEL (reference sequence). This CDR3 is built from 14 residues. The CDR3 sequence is CASSQGSPTYEQYF. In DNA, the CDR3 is TGTGCCAGCAGCCAAGGGAGTCCCACCTACGAGCAGTACTTC.

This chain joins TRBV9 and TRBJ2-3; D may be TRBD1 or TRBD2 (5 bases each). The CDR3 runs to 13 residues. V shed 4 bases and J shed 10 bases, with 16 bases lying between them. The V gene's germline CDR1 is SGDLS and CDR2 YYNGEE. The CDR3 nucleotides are TGTGCCAGCAGCTCCCCCCAGGGACCTCCGCAGTATTTT. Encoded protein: CASSSPQGPPQYF.

CDR3 nucleotides: TGTGCCAGCAGTTTCCCCTCGGACAGGGGGTGGGCTGAAGCTTTCTTT. The encoded protein is CASSFPSDRGWAEAFF. This chain joins TRBV12-3 or TRBV12-4 and TRBJ1-1; 10 bases are shared with TRBD1. V was pared by 3 bases and J by 6 bases, with 10 bases of the junction left unmatched. The CDR3 is 16 amino acids.

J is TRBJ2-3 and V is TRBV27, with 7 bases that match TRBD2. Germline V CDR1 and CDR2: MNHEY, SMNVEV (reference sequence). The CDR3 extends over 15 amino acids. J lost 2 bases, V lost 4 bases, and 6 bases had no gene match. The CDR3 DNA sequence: TGTGCCAGCAGTTCCCTAGCGGCCCCCACAGATACGCAGTATTTT. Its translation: CASSSLAAPTDTQYF.

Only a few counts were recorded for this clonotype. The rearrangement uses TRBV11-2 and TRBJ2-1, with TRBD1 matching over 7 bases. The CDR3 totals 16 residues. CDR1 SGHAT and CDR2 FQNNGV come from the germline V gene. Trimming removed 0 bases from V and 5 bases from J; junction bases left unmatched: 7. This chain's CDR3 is CASSLEVQGYNNEQFF. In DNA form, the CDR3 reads TGTGCCAGCAGCTTAGAAGTACAGGGGTACAACAATGAGCAGTTCTTC.

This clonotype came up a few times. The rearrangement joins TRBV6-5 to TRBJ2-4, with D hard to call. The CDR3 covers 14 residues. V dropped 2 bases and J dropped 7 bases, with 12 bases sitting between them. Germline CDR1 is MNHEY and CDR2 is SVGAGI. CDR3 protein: CASSYLGHVNIQYF. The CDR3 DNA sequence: TGTGCCAGCAGTTACCTCGGCCATGTGAACATTCAGTACTTC.

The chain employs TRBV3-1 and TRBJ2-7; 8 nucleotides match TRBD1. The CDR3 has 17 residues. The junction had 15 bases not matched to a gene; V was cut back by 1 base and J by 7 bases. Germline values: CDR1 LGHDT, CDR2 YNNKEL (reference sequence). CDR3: CASSQVGGQGGLEEQYF. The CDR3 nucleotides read TGTGCCAGCAGCCAAGTCGGAGGACAGGGAGGTTTAGAGGAGCAGTACTTC.

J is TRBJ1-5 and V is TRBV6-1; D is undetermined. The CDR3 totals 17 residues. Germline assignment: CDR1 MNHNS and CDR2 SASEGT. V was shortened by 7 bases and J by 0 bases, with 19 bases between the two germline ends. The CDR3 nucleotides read TGTGCCAGCATCGATGGATCTATCAAAAATAGCAATCAGCCCCAGCATTTT. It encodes CASIDGSIKNSNQPQHF.

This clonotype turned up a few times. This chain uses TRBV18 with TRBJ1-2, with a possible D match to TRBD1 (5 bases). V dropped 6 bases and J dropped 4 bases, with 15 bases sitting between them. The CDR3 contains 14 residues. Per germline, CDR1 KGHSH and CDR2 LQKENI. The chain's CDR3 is CASSPPGRPYGYTF. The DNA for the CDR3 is TGTGCCAGCTCTCCTCCGGGACGTCCCTATGGCTACACCTTC.

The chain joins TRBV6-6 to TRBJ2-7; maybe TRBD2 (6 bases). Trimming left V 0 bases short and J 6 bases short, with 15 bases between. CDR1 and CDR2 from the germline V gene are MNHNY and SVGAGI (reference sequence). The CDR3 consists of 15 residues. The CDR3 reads CASSYSGGWGVEQYF. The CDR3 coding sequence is TGTGCCAGCAGTTACTCGGGCGGGTGGGGGGTCGAGCAGTACTTC.

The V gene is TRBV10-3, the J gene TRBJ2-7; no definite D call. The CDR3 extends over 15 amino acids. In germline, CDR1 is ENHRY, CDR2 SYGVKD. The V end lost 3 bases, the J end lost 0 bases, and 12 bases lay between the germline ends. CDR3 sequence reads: CAISDGTKFSYEQYF. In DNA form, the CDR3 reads TGTGCCATCAGTGACGGTACCAAGTTCTCCTACGAGCAGTACTTC.

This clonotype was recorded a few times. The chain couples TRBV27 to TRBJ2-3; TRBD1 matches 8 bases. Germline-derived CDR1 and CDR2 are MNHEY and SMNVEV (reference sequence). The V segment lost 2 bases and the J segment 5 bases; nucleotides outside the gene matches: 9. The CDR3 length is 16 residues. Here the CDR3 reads CASSLSGQGPGDTQYF. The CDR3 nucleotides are TGTGCCAGCAGTTTAAGTGGACAGGGTCCAGGAGATACGCAGTATTTT.

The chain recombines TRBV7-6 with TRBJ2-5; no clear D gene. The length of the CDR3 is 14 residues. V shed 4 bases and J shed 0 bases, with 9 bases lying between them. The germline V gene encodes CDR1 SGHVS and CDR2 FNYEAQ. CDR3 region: CASSSDWHQETQYF. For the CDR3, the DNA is TGTGCCAGCAGCTCTGATTGGCACCAAGAGACCCAGTACTTC.

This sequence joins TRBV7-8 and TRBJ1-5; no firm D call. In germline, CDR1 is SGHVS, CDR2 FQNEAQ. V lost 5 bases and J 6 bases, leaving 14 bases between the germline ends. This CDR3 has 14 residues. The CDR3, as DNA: TGTGCCAGCAGCCCGCATTATGACCCTCAGCCCCAGCATTTT. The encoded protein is CASSPHYDPQPQHF.